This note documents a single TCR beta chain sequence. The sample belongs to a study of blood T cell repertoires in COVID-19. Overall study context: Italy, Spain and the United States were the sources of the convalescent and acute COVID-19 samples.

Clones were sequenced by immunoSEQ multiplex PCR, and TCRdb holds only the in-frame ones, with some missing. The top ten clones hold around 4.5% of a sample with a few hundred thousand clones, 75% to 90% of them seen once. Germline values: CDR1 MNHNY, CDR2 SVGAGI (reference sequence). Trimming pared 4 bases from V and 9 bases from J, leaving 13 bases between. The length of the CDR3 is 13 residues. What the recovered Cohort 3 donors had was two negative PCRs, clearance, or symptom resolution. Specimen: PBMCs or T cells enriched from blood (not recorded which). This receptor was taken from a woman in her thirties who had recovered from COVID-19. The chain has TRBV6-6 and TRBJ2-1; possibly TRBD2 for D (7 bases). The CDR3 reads CASSLGGLLEQFF. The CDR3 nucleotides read TGTGCCAGCAGTTTGGGGGGGCTCCTTGAGCAGTTCTTC.